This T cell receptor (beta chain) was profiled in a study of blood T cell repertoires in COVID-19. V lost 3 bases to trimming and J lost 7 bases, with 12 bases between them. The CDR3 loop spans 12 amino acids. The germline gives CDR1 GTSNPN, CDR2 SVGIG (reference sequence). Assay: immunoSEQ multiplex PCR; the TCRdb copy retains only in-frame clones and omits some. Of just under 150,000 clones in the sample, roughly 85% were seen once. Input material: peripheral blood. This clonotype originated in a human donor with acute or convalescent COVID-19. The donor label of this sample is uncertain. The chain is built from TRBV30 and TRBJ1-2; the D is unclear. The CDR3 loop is CAWRTEFGGYTF. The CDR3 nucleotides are TGTGCCTGGAGGACGGAGTTCGGTGGCTACACCTTC.